This TCR beta chain was found in a study of identical twins listed by TCRdb under 2016. Concerning the study at large: The study deep-sequenced TCR alpha and beta repertoires from monozygotic twins, unrelated adults of various ages and cord blood to test whether fetal clonotypes persist. To rule out contamination, the twin experiments were replicated at different times with different library preparation protocols. The investigation overall reported the following: Conclusions relied on cross-sectional statistical analysis, since the same donors could not be followed over many years. Abundant cord blood beta clonotypes carried fewer insertions; young adult naive repertoires showed a weaker similar trend, while memory repertoires showed none. Zero-insertion analyses could be partly confounded by invariant T cells such as MAIT and iNKT, though diverse VJ usage argued against such confounding for most clonotypes. In monozygotic twins, recombination models systematically underestimated out-of-frame TCR alpha sharing, but the models matched the sharing seen between unrelated individuals. Compared with coincidental sharing between unrelated individuals, out-of-frame TCR alpha sequences shared between twins showed an excess of sequences with low generation probability. In beta out-of-frame sequences, excess twin sharing was weaker, because having fewer shared sequences lowered the signal-to-noise ratio.

Receptor libraries were prepared by 5' RACE. TCRdb records Illumina HiSeq 2000 as the sequencer. Template switching introduced a universal primer binding site; the final cDNA contained a unique molecular identifier, enabling accurate counting of TCR cDNA molecules. First-strand cDNA for TCR alpha and beta chains was synthesized from specific primers in the conserved constant-segment region. To control for contamination, every cDNA library was double barcoded, receiving both a SMART-Mk sample barcode and Illumina barcodes. Two successive PCR steps introduced TruSeq adapter sequences along with Illumina sample barcodes. The TCR alpha and beta cDNA libraries were sequenced on the Illumina HiSeq platform using custom primers. The paper's data handling went like this. Raw reads were processed with MiGEC to extract unique molecular identifiers, and MiXCR was used to determine CDR3 positions. Recombination models were inferred per individual with the repgenHMM and IGoR tools using an EM algorithm. Shared clonotypes were analyzed with the tcR package in R, and sharing was normalized by the product of cloneset sizes. Out-of-frame nonproductive sequences were analyzed to study raw recombination free of thymic and clonal selection effects. The public reads were reanalyzed by TCRdb: fastp trimming at Q25, MiXCR alignment, in-frame beta chains only. For every CDR3 protein sequence, its rows merge into one entry that carries the most common genes and DNA. The authors' filters were not applied to this entry. This sample has around 650,000 distinct CDR3 sequences in its table, and 7.1% of those were observed once. Of the sample, 1.6% is held by the ten largest clones.

Reading the germline V gene gives CDR1 MNHEY and CDR2 SVGAGI. From the cysteine through the phenylalanine, the CDR3 covers 17 amino acids. CDR3 DNA is the only sequence kept; it has 51 bases, read in frame from the first base. The V end gives up 5 bases and the J end 3 bases, leaving 9 bases in the junction not matched to a gene. About this clonotype itself: Its antigen has not been determined. The input lacks base qualities; no much larger clone sits a single base away.

Every donor was a healthy Caucasian. Three pairs of female monozygotic twins, all aged about 18 to 30 years, made up the twin cohort. Peripheral blood mononuclear cells were the source from which RNA for the TCR libraries was isolated. These data also featured in a second study, about yellow fever vaccine responses in identical twins. As described in the second report: According to the authors, in identical twins the way T cells responded to vaccination appeared partly convergent and partly personalized. In the study, vaccine-responding T cell clones were precisely tracked in identical twins.

The sequenced material came from PBMCs. The clonotype was recovered from a woman between 18 and 29 years old in good health. The rearranged chain carries TRBV6-5 and TRBJ2-1, with 11 bases matching TRBD2. In nucleotides, the sequence is TGTGCCAGCAGTCAATCGACTAGCGGGGTGATCTACAATGAGCAGTTCTTC. This is translated as CASSQSTSGVIYNEQFF.